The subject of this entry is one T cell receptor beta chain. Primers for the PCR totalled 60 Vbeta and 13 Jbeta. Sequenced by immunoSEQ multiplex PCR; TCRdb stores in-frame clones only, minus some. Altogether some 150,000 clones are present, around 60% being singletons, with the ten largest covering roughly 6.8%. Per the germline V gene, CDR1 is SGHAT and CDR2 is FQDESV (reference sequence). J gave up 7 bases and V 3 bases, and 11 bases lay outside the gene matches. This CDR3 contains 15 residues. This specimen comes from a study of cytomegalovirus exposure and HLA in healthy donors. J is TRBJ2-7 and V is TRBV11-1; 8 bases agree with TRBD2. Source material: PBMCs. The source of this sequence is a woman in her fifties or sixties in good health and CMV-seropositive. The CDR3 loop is CASSFAGRAGIEQYF. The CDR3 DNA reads TGTGCCAGCAGCTTTGCCGGGAGGGCCGGGATTGAGCAGTACTTC. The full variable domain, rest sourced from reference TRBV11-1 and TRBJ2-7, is EAEVAQSPRYKITEKSQAVAFWCDPISGHATLYWYRQILGQGPELLVQFQDESVVDDSQLPKDRFSAERLKGVDSTLKIQPAELGDSAMYLCASSFAGRAGIEQYFGPGTRLTVT.